This is a list of T cell receptor beta chains from one sample in a study of OX40 agonist ivuxolimab in advanced cancers. Generated by immunoSEQ multiplex PCR, the TCRdb table keeps only in-frame clones and is missing some. The sample lists more than 15,000 clones, 78% seen once, with over 25% in the top ten. The sequencing here drew on CD4+ or CD8+ T cells sorted from blood, taken in a trial of the OX40 agonist ivuxolimab. The receptors come from an adult with an advanced solid tumor such as melanoma, head and neck, liver or kidney cancer. The CDR3 runs from the conserved cysteine through the conserved F or W. A D gene is named only where the DNA matches it firmly. Clone size is given for some rows only: seen once, a few or many times, or a class if the clone is expanded.

size	J	V	D	length	DNA	CDR3
NA	TRBJ2-1	TRBV4-1	NA	15	TGCGCCAGCAGCCAAGACAGGGGCTACTACAATGAGCAGTTCTTC	CASSQDRGYYNEQFF
NA	TRBJ2-3	TRBV6-4	NA	16	TGTGCCAGCAGTGACTCGGCTGGGTCGGGCACAGATACGCAGTATTTT	CASSDSAGSGTDTQYF
NA	TRBJ1-1	TRBV5-1	TRBD1	16	TGCGCCAGCAGCTTGGCCAGGGGGCGATTAAACACTGAAGCTTTCTTT	CASSLARGRLNTEAFF
NA	TRBJ2-1	TRBV27	NA	17	TGTGCCAGCAGTCCCCATGAGACTAGGGGATTATACAATGAGCAGTTCTTC	CASSPHETRGLYNEQFF
NA	TRBJ1-1	TRBV14	NA	17	TGTGCCAGCAGCCAAGAACGCACAGGGAGCATGAACACTGAAGCTTTCTTT	CASSQERTGSMNTEAFF
once	TRBJ2-2	TRBV4-2	TRBD2	15	TGTGCCAGCAGCCTGACTAGCGGGGGCACCGGGGAGCTGTTTTTT	CASSLTSGGTGELFF
few	TRBJ1-2	TRBV5-6	NA	15	TGTGCCAGCAGCTTGGGGGGTCTTGGTTTGGATGGCTACACCTTC	CASSLGGLGLDGYTF
NA	TRBJ1-5	TRBV19	NA	13	TGTGCCAGTAGTATTAAGGTTGCGCAGCCCCAGCATTTT	CASSIKVAQPQHF
NA	TRBJ2-1	TRBV5-1	NA	16	TGCGCCAGCAGCCGAGCCGGGACCAACTCCTACAATGAGCAGTTCTTC	CASSRAGTNSYNEQFF
NA	TRBJ2-3	TRBV5-6	NA	15	TGTGCCAGCAGCTTTAGCGTATCTAGCACAGATACGCAGTATTTT	CASSFSVSSTDTQYF
NA	TRBJ2-7	TRBV27	TRBD1	14	TGTGCCAGCAGTTTGGGGACAGGGGCTTACGAGCAGTACTTC	CASSLGTGAYEQYF
NA	TRBJ2-3	TRBV11-2	TRBD2	19	TGTGCCAGCAGCCTCCCGGGGACTAGCGGACGAATACCCACAGATACGCAGTATTTT	CASSLPGTSGRIPTDTQYF
NA	TRBJ2-7	TRBV4-2	NA	15	TGTGCCAGCAGCCAAGAACAGGAGGACTCCTACGAGCAGTACTTC	CASSQEQEDSYEQYF
NA	TRBJ1-4	TRBV5-6	TRBD1	17	TGTGCCAGCAGCTTGGAGGTTTCCGGACAGGGGAATGAAAAACTGTTTTTT	CASSLEVSGQGNEKLFF
NA	TRBJ1-2	TRBV5-8	TRBD1	16	TGTGCCAGCAGCCAAGTCGGGGGACAGGGGGCATATGGCTACACCTTC	CASSQVGGQGAYGYTF
NA	TRBJ2-7	TRBV4-3	TRBD2	17	TGCGCCAGCAGCCAAGATTTAGCGGGCTGGAACTCCTACGAGCAGTACTTC	CASSQDLAGWNSYEQYF
once	TRBJ2-1	TRBV10-3	NA	12	TGTGCCATCAGTGAGGTTAACAATGAGCAGTTCTTC	CAISEVNNEQFF
NA	TRBJ1-2	TRBV27	TRBD1	13	TGTGCCAGCAGACCCGGGACAGGGGGAGGCTACACCTTC	CASRPGTGGGYTF
NA	TRBJ2-7	TRBV2	NA	13	TGTGCCAGCAGCAAGGGCCCAAACTACGAGCAGTACTTC	CASSKGPNYEQYF
NA	TRBJ2-1	TRBV25-1	NA	16	TGTGCCAGCAGTGAATTTAGGGCAGGGGTTTCGAATGAGCAGTTCTTC	CASSEFRAGVSNEQFF
NA	TRBJ1-6	TRBV30	NA	13	TGTGCCTGGAGGAGGGATTCCAATTCACCCCTCCACTTT	CAWRRDSNSPLHF
few	TRBJ1-1	TRBV30	NA	13	TGTGCCTGGAGTGTACTCCGGGGCACTGAAGCTTTCTTT	CAWSVLRGTEAFF
NA	TRBJ2-5	TRBV11-2	NA	15	TGTGCCAGCAGCCTAGAAACCGCGGGGGCCGAGACCCAGTACTTC	CASSLETAGAETQYF
once	TRBJ1-5	TRBV4-3	NA	15	TGCGCCAGCAGCCATTCTTACGGGGGAAATCAGCCCCAGCATTTT	CASSHSYGGNQPQHF
NA	TRBJ1-2	TRBV29-1	TRBD1	16	TGCAGCGTTAGCCCGGGACAGGGAGATTCCATGGTGGGCTACACCTTC	CSVSPGQGDSMVGYTF
NA	TRBJ1-1	TRBV19	NA	13	TGTGCCAGTAGTATAGACCCATACACTGAAGCTTTCTTT	CASSIDPYTEAFF
NA	TRBJ2-1	TRBV7-8	TRBD1	15	TGTGCCAGCAGAGGACAGGGTCGCTCCTACAATGAGCAGTTCTTC	CASRGQGRSYNEQFF
NA	TRBJ2-7	TRBV9	NA	15	TGTGCCAGCAGCGTAGCCAGTAGCCAGTCCTACGAGCAGTACTTC	CASSVASSQSYEQYF
few	TRBJ2-7	TRBV7-9	TRBD1	18	TGTGCCAGCAGCTTACCCCCGGTAGGGGGCCTACTCACCTACGAGCAGTACTTC	CASSLPPVGGLLTYEQYF
NA	TRBJ2-5	TRBV18	TRBD2	20	TGTGCCAGCTCACCACGGCCAGATCTAGCGGGGGGGCTGGACCAAGAGACCCAGTACTTC	CASSPRPDLAGGLDQETQYF
NA	TRBJ1-6	TRBV9	NA	15	TGTGCCAGCAGCGTCGGGGGTAACTATAATTCACCCCTCCACTTT	CASSVGGNYNSPLHF
NA	TRBJ2-3	TRBV10-2	TRBD2	16	TGCGCCAGCAGTAAGGGCCTTAGCGGGAGGAAAGATACGCAGTATTTT	CASSKGLSGRKDTQYF
NA	TRBJ2-7	TRBV9	NA	13	TGTGCCAGCAATAGGGGGGACGGCTACGAGCAGTACTTC	CASNRGDGYEQYF
NA	TRBJ1-3	TRBV4-3	TRBD1	18	TGCGCCAGCAGCCACGGGACAGGGGGCTGGAAATCTGGAAACACCATATATTTT	CASSHGTGGWKSGNTIYF
NA	TRBJ2-1	TRBV2	NA	17	TGTGCCACCAAACAAACTGGGAACACTGGCTCCTACAATGAGCAGTTCTTC	CATKQTGNTGSYNEQFF
few	TRBJ2-7	TRBV4-1	TRBD1	15	TGCGCCAGCAGCCAAGGCAGACAGGGGACCTACGAGCAGTACTTC	CASSQGRQGTYEQYF
NA	TRBJ1-6	TRBV28	TRBD1	16	TGTGCCAGCAGTTTCCCGGACAGGTTTAGGGGAACACCCCTCCACTTT	CASSFPDRFRGTPLHF
NA	TRBJ2-3	TRBV7-2	TRBD2	16	TGTGCCAGCAGCTTGCTTAGCGGGGGGGTGGTAGATACGCAGTATTTT	CASSLLSGGVVDTQYF
NA	TRBJ2-3	TRBV29-1	NA	13	TGCAGCGTTGTGCCAGACAGCACAGATACGCAGTATTTT	CSVVPDSTDTQYF
NA	TRBJ2-3	TRBV19	NA	14	TGTGCCAGTAGTATTGGGACTAGCACAGATACGCAGTATTTT	CASSIGTSTDTQYF
NA	TRBJ2-1	TRBV21-1	NA	18	TGTGCCAGCAGCAAAAGGCGGCAGGGCCCGCACGAATACAATGAGCAGTTCTTC	CASSKRRQGPHEYNEQFF
NA	TRBJ2-7	TRBV19	NA	14	TGTGCCAGTAGTATGTTTGTCGGGGGCAACGAGCAGTACTTC	CASSMFVGGNEQYF
NA	TRBJ2-1	TRBV7-9	NA	12	TGTGCCAGCAGCTCAGCCTACAATGAGCAGTTCTTC	CASSSAYNEQFF
NA	TRBJ1-2	TRBV4-2	TRBD1	16	TGTGCCAGCAGCGAAGCCAGCGGGACAGGGGTCTATGGCTACACCTTC	CASSEASGTGVYGYTF
NA	TRBJ2-7	TRBV13	NA	15	TGTGCCAGCAGCTCCACCGACGGGGGTTCCTACGAGCAGTACTTC	CASSSTDGGSYEQYF
NA	TRBJ1-1	TRBV9	NA	13	TGTGCCAGCAGCGTAGCGGAGAACACTGAAGCTTTCTTT	CASSVAENTEAFF
NA	TRBJ1-2	TRBV6-1	NA	16	TGTGCCAGCAGTGAAGCGCTTCGGAGGACTAACTATGGCTACACCTTC	CASSEALRRTNYGYTF
NA	TRBJ1-5	TRBV7-9	NA	12	TGTGCCAGCAGCTGGGGTGATCAGCCCCAGCATTTT	CASSWGDQPQHF
NA	TRBJ1-1	TRBV9	NA	13	TGTGCCAGCAGCGGGCGAGACGGGACTGAAGCTTTCTTT	CASSGRDGTEAFF
NA	TRBJ2-2	TRBV6-5	TRBD1	13	TGTGCCAGCAGTTACTCGAGTAGGGGGCCGCTGTTTTTT	CASSYSSRGPLFF
NA	TRBJ2-7	TRBV4-1	TRBD2	15	TGCGCCAGCAGCCAATACGGGACTAGCGGGTACGAGCAGTACTTC	CASSQYGTSGYEQYF
NA	TRBJ2-7	TRBV5-4	NA	15	TGTGCCAGCAGCTCGGTGGTGTTCGTGGAGGAAGAGCAGTACTTC	CASSSVVFVEEEQYF
NA	TRBJ2-1	TRBV11-2	NA	14	TGTGCCAGCAGCGCCACCTATACTCCAAATGAGCAGTTCTTC	CASSATYTPNEQFF
NA	TRBJ2-7	TRBV7-9	NA	12	TGTGCCAGCAGCCGGGCCCTCGGAGAGCAGTACTTC	CASSRALGEQYF
NA	TRBJ2-3	TRBV4-1	TRBD2	17	TGCGCCAGCAGCCAATACTACTTGAGCGGGGACACAGATACGCAGTATTTT	CASSQYYLSGDTDTQYF
NA	TRBJ2-3	TRBV7-8	TRBD2	17	TGTGCCAGCAGCTCACGGGTAGCGGGGGGGCTCGCAGATACGCAGTATTTT	CASSSRVAGGLADTQYF
medium-sized	TRBJ2-3	TRBV13	NA	15	TGTGCCAGCAGTGAAGCTTTAAGGAGGGCAGATACGCAGTATTTT	CASSEALRRADTQYF
NA	TRBJ1-2	TRBV27	NA	15	TGTGCCAGCAGTTTAATCGGACCGACGACAAGTGGCTACACCTTC	CASSLIGPTTSGYTF
NA	TRBJ2-3	TRBV27	NA	12	TGTGCCAGCAGTTTAGGCCCAGATACGCAGTGTTTT	CASSLGPDTQCF
NA	TRBJ1-3	TRBV19	NA	15	TGTGCCAGTACCCCGGGGCAGAACTCTGGAAACACCATATATTTT	CASTPGQNSGNTIYF